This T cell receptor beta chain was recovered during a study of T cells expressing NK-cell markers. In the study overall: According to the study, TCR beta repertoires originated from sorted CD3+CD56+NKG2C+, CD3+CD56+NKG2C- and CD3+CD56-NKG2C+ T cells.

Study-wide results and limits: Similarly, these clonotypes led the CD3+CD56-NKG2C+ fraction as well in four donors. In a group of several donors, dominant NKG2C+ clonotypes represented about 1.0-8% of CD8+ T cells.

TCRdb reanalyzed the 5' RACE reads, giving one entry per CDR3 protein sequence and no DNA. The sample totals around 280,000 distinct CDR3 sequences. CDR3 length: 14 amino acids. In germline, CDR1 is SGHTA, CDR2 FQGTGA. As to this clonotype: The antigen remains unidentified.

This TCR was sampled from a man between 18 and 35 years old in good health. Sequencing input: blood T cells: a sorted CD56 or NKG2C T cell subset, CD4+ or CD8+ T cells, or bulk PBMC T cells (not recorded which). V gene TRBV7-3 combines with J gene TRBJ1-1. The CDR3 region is CASSQGHFGSEAFF.